This T cell receptor beta chain was recovered during a study of spatial heterogeneity in lung cancer. On the study more broadly: There were 72 donors, all of them untreated patients with early-stage non-small cell lung cancer.

TCRdb passed the 5' RACE reads through MiXCR, listing each CDR3 protein once. The table records some 120,000 distinct CDR3 sequences, 10% to 15% of them present only once. Time point specified: blood at routine non-recurrence follow-up after resection. The sequenced material consisted of unsorted whole RNA from tumor, nontumor lung or frozen PBMC. The germline gives CDR1 LNHDA, CDR2 SQIVND (reference sequence). CDR3 size: 14 residues. The junction had 4 bases not matched to a gene; V was cut back by 4 bases and J by 6 bases. The chain employs TRBV19 and TRBJ1-4, with 8 bases lining up with TRBD1. The sample in question was PBMCs, obtained at follow-up. The TCR sequence derives from a male donor with early-stage non-small cell lung cancer. CDR3 region: CASSTWTGYEKLFF. The CDR3 region has the DNA TGTGCCAGTAGTACGTGGACAGGGTATGAAAAACTGTTTTTT.